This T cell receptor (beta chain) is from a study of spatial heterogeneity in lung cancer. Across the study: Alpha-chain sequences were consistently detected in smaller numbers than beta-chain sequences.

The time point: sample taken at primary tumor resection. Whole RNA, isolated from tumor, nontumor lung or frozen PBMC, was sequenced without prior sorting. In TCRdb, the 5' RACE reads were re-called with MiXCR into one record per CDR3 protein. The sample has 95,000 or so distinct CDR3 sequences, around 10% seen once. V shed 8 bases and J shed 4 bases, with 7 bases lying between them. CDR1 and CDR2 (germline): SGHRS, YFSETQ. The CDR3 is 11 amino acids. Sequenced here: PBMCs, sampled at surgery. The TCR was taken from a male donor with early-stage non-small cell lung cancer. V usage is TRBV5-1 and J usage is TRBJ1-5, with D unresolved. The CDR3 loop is CARKLNQPQHF. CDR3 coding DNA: TGCGCCAGAAAATTAAATCAGCCCCAGCATTTT.